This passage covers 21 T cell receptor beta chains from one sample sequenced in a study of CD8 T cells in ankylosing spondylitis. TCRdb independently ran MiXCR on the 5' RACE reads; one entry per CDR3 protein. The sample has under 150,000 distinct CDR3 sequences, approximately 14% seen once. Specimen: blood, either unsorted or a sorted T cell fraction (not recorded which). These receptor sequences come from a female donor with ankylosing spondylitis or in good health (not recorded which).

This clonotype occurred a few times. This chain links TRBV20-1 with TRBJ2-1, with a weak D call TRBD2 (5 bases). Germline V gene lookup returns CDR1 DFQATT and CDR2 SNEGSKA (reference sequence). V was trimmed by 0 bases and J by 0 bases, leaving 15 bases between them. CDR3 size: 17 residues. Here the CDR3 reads CSARDQTGSSSYNEQFF. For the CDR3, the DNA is TGCAGTGCTAGAGATCAGACGGGATCCAGCTCCTACAATGAGCAGTTCTTC.

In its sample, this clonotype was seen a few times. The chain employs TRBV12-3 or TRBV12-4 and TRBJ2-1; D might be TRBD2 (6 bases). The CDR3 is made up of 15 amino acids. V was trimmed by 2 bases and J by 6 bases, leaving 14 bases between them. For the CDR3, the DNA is TGTGCCAGCAGTTTAAGCGGGCCTGCCATCAATGAGCAGTTCTTC. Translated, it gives CASSLSGPAINEQFF.

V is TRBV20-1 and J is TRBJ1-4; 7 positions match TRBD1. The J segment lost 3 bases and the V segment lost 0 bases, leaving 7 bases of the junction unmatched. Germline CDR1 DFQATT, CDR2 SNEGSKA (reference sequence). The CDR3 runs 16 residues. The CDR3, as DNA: TGCAGTGCTAGAGAGGGAGGGGGCGCGGCTAATGAAAAACTGTTTTTT. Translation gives CSAREGGGAANEKLFF.

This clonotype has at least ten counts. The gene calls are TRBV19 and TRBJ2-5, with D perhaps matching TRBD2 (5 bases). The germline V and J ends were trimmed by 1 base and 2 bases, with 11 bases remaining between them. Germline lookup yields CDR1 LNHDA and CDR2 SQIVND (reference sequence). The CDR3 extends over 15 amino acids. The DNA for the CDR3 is TGTGCCAGTAGTATAGTCGCTAGCAGTCAAGAGACCCAGTACTTC. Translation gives CASSIVASSQETQYF.

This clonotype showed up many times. This CDR3 reads CSATGQGFYNEQFF. CDR3 DNA sequence: TGCAGTGCTACCGGACAGGGCTTCTACAATGAGCAGTTCTTC. J is TRBJ2-1 and V is TRBV20-1; 8 bases align to TRBD1. CDR3 length: 14 amino acids. V dropped 4 bases and J dropped 3; count of bases not matched to a gene: 5. Germline loops: CDR1 DFQATT, CDR2 SNEGSKA (reference sequence).

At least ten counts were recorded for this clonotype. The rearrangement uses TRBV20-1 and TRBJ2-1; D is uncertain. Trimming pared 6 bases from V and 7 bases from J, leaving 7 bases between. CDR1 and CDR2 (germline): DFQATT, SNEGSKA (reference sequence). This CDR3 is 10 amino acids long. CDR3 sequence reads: CSALGNEQFF. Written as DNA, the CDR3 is TGCAGTGCGCTGGGGAATGAGCAGTTCTTC.

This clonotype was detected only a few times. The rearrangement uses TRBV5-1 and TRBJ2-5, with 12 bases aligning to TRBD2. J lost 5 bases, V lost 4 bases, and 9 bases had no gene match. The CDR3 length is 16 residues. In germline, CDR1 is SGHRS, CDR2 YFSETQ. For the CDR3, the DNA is TGCGCCAGCAGCGCTGGACTAGCGGGGCCTCGGGAGACCCAGTACTTC. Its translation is CASSAGLAGPRETQYF. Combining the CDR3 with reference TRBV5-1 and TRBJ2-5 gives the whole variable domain KAGVTQTPRYLIKTRGQQVTLSCSPISGHRSVSWYQQTPGQGLQFLFEYFSETQRNKGNFPGRFSGRQFSNSRSEMNVSTLELGDSALYLCASSAGLAGPRETQYFGPGTRLLVL.

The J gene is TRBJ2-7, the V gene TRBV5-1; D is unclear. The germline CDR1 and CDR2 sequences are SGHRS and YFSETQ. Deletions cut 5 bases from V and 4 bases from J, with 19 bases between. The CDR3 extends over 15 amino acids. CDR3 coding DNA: TGCGCCAGCAGGCGGACCTACACGTTCGGTTACGAGCAGTACTTC. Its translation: CASRRTYTFGYEQYF.

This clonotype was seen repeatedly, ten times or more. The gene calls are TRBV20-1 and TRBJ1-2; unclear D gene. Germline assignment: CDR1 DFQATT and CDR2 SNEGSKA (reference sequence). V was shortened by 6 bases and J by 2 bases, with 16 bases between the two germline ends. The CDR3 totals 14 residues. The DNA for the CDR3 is TGCAGTGCACCAAGACTGCAAACAAACTATGGCTACACCTTC. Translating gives CSAPRLQTNYGYTF.

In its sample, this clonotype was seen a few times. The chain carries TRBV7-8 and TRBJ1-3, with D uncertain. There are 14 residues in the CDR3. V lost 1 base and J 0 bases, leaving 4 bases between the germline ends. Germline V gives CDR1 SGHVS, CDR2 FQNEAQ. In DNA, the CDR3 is TGTGCCAGCAGCTTAGTGGTCTCTGGAAACACCATATATTTT. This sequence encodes CASSLVVSGNTIYF.

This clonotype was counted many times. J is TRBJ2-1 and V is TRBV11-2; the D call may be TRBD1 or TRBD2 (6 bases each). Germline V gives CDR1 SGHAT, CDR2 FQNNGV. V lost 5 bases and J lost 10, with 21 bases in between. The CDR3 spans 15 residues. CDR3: CASSGRTVSGAEQFF. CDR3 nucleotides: TGTGCCAGCAGCGGTCGGACCGTCTCGGGGGCAGAGCAGTTCTTC.

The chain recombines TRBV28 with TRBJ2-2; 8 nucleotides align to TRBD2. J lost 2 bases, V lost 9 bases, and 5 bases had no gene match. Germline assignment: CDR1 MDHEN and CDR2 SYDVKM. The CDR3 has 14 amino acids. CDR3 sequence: CASSGGANTGELFF. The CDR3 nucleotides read TGTGCCAGTTCCGGGGGGGCCAACACCGGGGAGCTGTTTTTT.

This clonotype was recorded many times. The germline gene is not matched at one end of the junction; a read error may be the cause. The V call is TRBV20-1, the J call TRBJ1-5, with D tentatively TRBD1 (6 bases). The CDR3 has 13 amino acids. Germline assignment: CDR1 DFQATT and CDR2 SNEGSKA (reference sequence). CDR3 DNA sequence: TGCAGTGCGAGAGGGGGGAGCAATCAGCCCCAGCATTTT. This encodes CSARGGSNQPQHF.

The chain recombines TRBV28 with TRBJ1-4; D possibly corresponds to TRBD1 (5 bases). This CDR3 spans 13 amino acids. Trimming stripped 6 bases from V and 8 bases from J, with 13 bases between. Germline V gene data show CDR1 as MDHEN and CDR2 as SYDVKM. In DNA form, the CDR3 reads TGTGCCAGCAGCGGGACCCCAGGGGAAAAACTGTTTTTT. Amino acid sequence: CASSGTPGEKLFF. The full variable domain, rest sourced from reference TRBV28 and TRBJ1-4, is DVKVTQSSRYLVKRTGEKVFLECVQDMDHENMFWYRQDPGLGLRLIYFSYDVKMKEKGDIPEGYSVSREKKERFSLILESASTNQTSMYLCASSGTPGEKLFFGSGTQLSVL.

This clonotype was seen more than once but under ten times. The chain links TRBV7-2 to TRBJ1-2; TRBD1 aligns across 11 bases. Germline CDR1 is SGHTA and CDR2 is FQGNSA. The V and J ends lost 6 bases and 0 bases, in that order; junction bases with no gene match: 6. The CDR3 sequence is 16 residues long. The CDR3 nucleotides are TGTGCCAGCAGAGGGACAGGGGGGGTAGCTAACTATGGCTACACCTTC. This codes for CASRGTGGVANYGYTF.

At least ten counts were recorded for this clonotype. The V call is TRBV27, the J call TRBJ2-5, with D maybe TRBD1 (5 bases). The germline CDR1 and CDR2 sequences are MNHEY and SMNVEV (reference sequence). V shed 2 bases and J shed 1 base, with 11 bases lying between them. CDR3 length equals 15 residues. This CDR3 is CASSLGWGGQETQYF. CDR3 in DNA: TGTGCCAGCAGTTTAGGTTGGGGCGGCCAAGAGACCCAGTACTTC.

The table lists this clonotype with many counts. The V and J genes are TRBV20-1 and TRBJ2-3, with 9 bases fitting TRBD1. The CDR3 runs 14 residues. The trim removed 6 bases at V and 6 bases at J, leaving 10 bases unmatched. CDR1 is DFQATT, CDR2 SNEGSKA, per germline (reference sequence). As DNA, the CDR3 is TGCAGTGCCCCCCGGGACAGGGTTGGGGATACGCAGTATTTT. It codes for CSAPRDRVGDTQYF.

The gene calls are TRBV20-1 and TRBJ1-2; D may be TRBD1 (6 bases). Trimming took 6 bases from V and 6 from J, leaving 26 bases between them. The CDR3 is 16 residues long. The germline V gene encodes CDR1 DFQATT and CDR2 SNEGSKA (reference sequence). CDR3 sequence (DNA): TGCAGTGCCCGCACGACTTTGGTGGGGGGCATTAATGGCTACACCTTC. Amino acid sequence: CSARTTLVGGINGYTF.

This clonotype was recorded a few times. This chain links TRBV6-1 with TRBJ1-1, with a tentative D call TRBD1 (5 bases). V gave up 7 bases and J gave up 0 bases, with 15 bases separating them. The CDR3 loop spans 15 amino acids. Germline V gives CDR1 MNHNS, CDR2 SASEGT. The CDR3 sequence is CASNNQGGLNTEAFF. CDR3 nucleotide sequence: TGTGCCAGCAACAATCAGGGCGGATTGAACACTGAAGCTTTCTTT.

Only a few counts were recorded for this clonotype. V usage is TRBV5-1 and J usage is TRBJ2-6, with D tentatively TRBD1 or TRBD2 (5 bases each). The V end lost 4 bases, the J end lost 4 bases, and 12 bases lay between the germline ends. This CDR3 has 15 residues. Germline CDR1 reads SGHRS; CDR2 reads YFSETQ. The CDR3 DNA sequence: TGCGCCAGCAGCCCAGAGGGGCCCGGGGCCAACGTCCTGACTTTC. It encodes CASSPEGPGANVLTF. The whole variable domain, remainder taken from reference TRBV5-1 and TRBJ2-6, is KAGVTQTPRYLIKTRGQQVTLSCSPISGHRSVSWYQQTPGQGLQFLFEYFSETQRNKGNFPGRFSGRQFSNSRSEMNVSTLELGDSALYLCASSPEGPGANVLTFGAGSRLTVL.

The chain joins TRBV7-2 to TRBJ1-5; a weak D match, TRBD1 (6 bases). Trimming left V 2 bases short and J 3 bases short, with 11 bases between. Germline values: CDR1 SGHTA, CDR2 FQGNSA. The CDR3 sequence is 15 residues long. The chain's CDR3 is CASSLSRGFNQPQHF. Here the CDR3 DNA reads TGTGCCAGCAGCTTAAGCAGGGGCTTCAATCAGCCCCAGCATTTT.